Shown below are 20 T cell receptor beta chains from a single sample sequenced in a study of shared clonotypes between healthy human individuals. Data came from immunoSEQ multiplex PCR; TCRdb stores just in-frame clones and leaves some out. In the table there are about 600,000 clones, 95% to 98% of which are singletons. Specimen: naive CD4+ T cells sorted from blood. The subset here: CD45RA+ positively selected. Receptors originate from a woman aged 30 to 39 in good health.

V gene TRBV29-1 combines with J gene TRBJ2-3, with 7 bases identical to TRBD1. The CDR3 has 14 residues. Germline V gene data show CDR1 as SQVTM and CDR2 as ANQGSEA. The V segment lost 4 bases and the J segment 3 bases; nucleotides outside the gene matches: 7. CDR3 region: CSVVRQGVTDTQYF. In DNA form, the CDR3 reads TGCAGCGTTGTTAGGCAGGGGGTAACAGATACGCAGTATTTT.

The rearrangement links TRBV4-1 to TRBJ2-7, with D unresolved. The CDR3 runs to 14 residues. Trimming shortened V by 1 base and J by 4 bases, and 11 bases separated the two germline ends. Per the germline V gene, CDR1 is MGHRA and CDR2 is YSYEKL. This CDR3 reads CASSQGISSYEQYF. In DNA, the CDR3 is TGCGCCAGCAGCCAAGGGATCAGCTCATACGAGCAGTACTTC.

This chain uses TRBV11-2 with TRBJ2-7; tentative D call: TRBD1 (6 bases). Trimming removed 3 bases from V and 5 bases from J, with 23 bases in between. The germline CDR1 and CDR2 sequences are SGHAT and FQNNGV. The length of the CDR3 is 17 residues. The CDR3 here is CASSFNAPTGMIHEQYF. The CDR3, as DNA: TGTGCCAGCAGCTTCAATGCTCCAACAGGGATGATTCACGAGCAGTACTTC.

The gene calls are TRBV2 and TRBJ2-1, with a possible D match to TRBD2 (6 bases). Germline V gene sequence: CDR1 SNHLY, CDR2 FYNNEI. CDR3 length equals 14 residues. The V gene lost 4 bases and the J gene lost 11 bases, with 18 bases spanning the gap. The chain's CDR3 is CASSGATSGVKQFF. Written as DNA, the CDR3 is TGTGCCAGCAGTGGGGCGACCTCGGGAGTAAAGCAGTTCTTC. The full variable domain, in which reference TRBV2 and TRBJ2-1 provide the parts outside the CDR3, is EPEVTQTPSHQVTQMGQEVILRCVPISNHLYFYWYRQILGQKVEFLVSFYNNEISEKSEIFDDQFSVERPDGSNFTLKIRSTKLEDSAMYFCASSGATSGVKQFFGPGTRLTVL.

This chain links TRBV28 with TRBJ1-4, with a weak D call TRBD1 (5 bases). With 4 bases removed from V and 4 bases from J, the gap between germline ends came to 13 bases. This CDR3 contains 15 residues. Germline V gives CDR1 MDHEN, CDR2 SYDVKM. This chain's CDR3 is CASSWSGGNNEKLFF. The CDR3 DNA reads TGTGCCAGCAGTTGGTCGGGGGGGAATAATGAAAAACTGTTTTTT.

This chain uses TRBV7-2 with TRBJ2-5; TRBD2 matches 13 bases. With the DNA end fitting TRBJ2-7 better, the J assignment may be wrong. The CDR3 runs 14 residues. CDR1 is SGHTA, CDR2 FQGNSA, per germline. Written as DNA, the CDR3 is TGTGCCAGCAGCCCGACTAGCGGGAGGAGCGAGCAGTACTTC. Translated: CASSPTSGRSEQYF.

The chain combines TRBV30 with TRBJ2-5; tentatively, D is TRBD2 (5 bases). This CDR3 is 14 amino acids long. Trimming removed 3 bases from V and 2 bases from J, with 13 bases in between. Germline-derived CDR1 and CDR2 are GTSNPN and SVGIG (reference sequence). The CDR3 nucleotides read TGTGCCTGGAGCCGAGGAGGCGGTCAAGAGACCCAGTACTTC. Its translation is CAWSRGGGQETQYF.

The V and J genes are TRBV2 and TRBJ1-1; a possible D gene is TRBD1 (6 bases). Germline-derived CDR1 and CDR2 are SNHLY and FYNNEI. The germline V and J ends were trimmed by 4 bases and 4 bases, with 13 bases remaining between them. The CDR3 length is 14 residues. The CDR3 DNA sequence: TGTGCCAGCAGTGTTGTTGAGGGGGTCACTGAAGCTTTCTTT. Amino acids: CASSVVEGVTEAFF.

The rearrangement joins TRBV5-1 to TRBJ2-5; 9 nucleotides agree with TRBD2. The germline CDR1 and CDR2 sequences are SGHRS and YFSETQ. The V gene end was trimmed by 6 bases and the J gene end by 5 bases; junction bases not matched to a gene: 8. CDR3 length: 14 residues. CDR3 amino acids: CASTRLAGRETQYF. CDR3 bases: TGCGCCAGCACAAGGCTAGCGGGGAGGGAGACCCAGTACTTC.

V usage is TRBV7-3 and J usage is TRBJ1-1, with a tentative D call TRBD1 (6 bases). Germline V gene sequence: CDR1 SGHTA, CDR2 FQGTGA. The CDR3 has 13 residues. Trimming shortened V by 6 bases and J by 3 bases, and 11 bases separated the two germline ends. CDR3 amino acids: CASSWDTDTEAFF. The CDR3 bases are TGTGCCAGCAGTTGGGACACGGACACTGAAGCTTTCTTT.

The rearrangement uses TRBV6-5 and TRBJ2-2; TRBD1 matches 9 bases. Looked up from germline, CDR1 is MNHEY and CDR2 is SVGAGI. The length of the CDR3 is 15 residues. Germline trimming cut 6 bases from V and 5 bases from J; bases unmatched to any gene: 7. This chain's CDR3 is CASRLQGALTGELFF. CDR3 sequence (DNA): TGTGCCAGCAGGCTACAGGGGGCGTTGACCGGGGAGCTGTTTTTT.

This sequence joins TRBV18 and TRBJ2-7, with 11 bases identical to TRBD2. The CDR3 covers 15 residues. The V gene's germline CDR1 is KGHSH and CDR2 LQKENI. V dropped 0 bases and J dropped 4; count of bases not matched to a gene: 2. CDR3 nucleotide sequence: TGTGCCAGCTCACCACCTTCTAGCGGGAGGTACGAGCAGTACTTC. Translated: CASSPPSSGRYEQYF.

The chain links TRBV29-1 to TRBJ1-5; D is ambiguous. This CDR3 is built from 13 residues. Trimming stripped 4 bases from V and 4 bases from J, with 11 bases between. Looked up from germline, CDR1 is SQVTM and CDR2 is ANQGSEA. The CDR3 coding sequence is TGCAGCGTTGGGTCCCAAAATAATCAGCCCCAGCATTTT. Amino acids: CSVGSQNNQPQHF.

This sequence joins TRBV27 and TRBJ2-1; 7 bases are shared with TRBD2. V gave up 7 bases and J gave up 5 bases; unmatched junction bases: 11. Germline V gene sequence: CDR1 MNHEY, CDR2 SMNVEV (reference sequence). The CDR3 is made up of 15 amino acids. CDR3 protein: CASTSPASGDNEQFF. In DNA form, the CDR3 reads TGTGCCAGCACCTCCCCGGCTAGCGGAGACAATGAGCAGTTCTTC.

The chain carries TRBV4-1 and TRBJ2-7, with 9 bases that match TRBD1. The CDR3 is 14 residues long. The germline V gene encodes CDR1 MGHRA and CDR2 YSYEKL. Unmatched junction bases numbered 6, after V lost 5 bases and J lost 4 bases. CDR3 loop: CASSAPGQGYEQYF. The CDR3 DNA sequence: TGCGCCAGCAGCGCGCCGGGACAGGGTTACGAGCAGTACTTC.

In this sample, this clone turned up once. The rearrangement uses TRBV2 and TRBJ1-2, with D tentatively TRBD1 (5 bases). V lost 4 bases and J 6 bases, leaving 15 bases between the germline ends. The CDR3 totals 14 residues. In germline, CDR1 is SNHLY, CDR2 FYNNEI. The CDR3 DNA follows: TGTGCCAGCAGTGTGGGCGGGGGATCGGATGGCTACACCTTC. It encodes CASSVGGGSDGYTF.

The chain links TRBV28 to TRBJ1-2; D not resolved. This CDR3 has 16 residues. V was shortened by 5 bases and J by 2 bases, with 18 bases between the two germline ends. Germline values: CDR1 MDHEN, CDR2 SYDVKM. CDR3 sequence reads: CASSQRVGARNYGYTF. CDR3 DNA sequence: TGTGCCAGCAGTCAAAGGGTAGGTGCGCGGAACTATGGCTACACCTTC.

This chain connects TRBV6-4 to TRBJ1-2, with 8 positions matching TRBD1. The CDR3 spans 15 residues. Trimming at V came to 7 bases and at J to 4 bases, leaving 11 bases not matched to a gene. CDR1 and CDR2 from the germline V gene are MRHNA and SNTAGT. The CDR3 loop reads CASKGVAGGIYGYTF. Written as DNA, the CDR3 is TGTGCCAGCAAAGGGGTGGCAGGGGGCATCTATGGCTACACCTTC.

This clone was detected only once. The genes are TRBV27 and TRBJ1-4; tentatively, D is TRBD1 (5 bases). V lost 3 bases to trimming and J lost 3 bases, with 8 bases between them. In germline, CDR1 is MNHEY, CDR2 SMNVEV (reference sequence). The CDR3 extends over 14 amino acids. DNA of the CDR3: TGTGCCAGCAGTTTCGCAGGGTCTAATGAAAAACTGTTTTTT. Protein product: CASSFAGSNEKLFF.

J is TRBJ2-3 and V is TRBV11-3, with D perhaps matching TRBD1 or TRBD2 (5 bases each). CDR1 is SGHNT, CDR2 YENEEA, per germline. The V end lost 1 base, the J end lost 2 bases, and 13 bases lay between the germline ends. This CDR3 spans 16 amino acids. The CDR3 sequence is CASSLVGWGITDTQYF. Written as DNA, the CDR3 is TGTGCCAGCAGCTTAGTCGGGTGGGGGATCACAGATACGCAGTATTTT.